The 7 T cell receptor beta chains below all came from one sample that was sequenced in a study of breast tumors, draining lymph nodes, adjacent tissues. TCRdb processed the multiplex PCR reads anew with MiXCR; each CDR3 protein has one entry. The sample carries 150,000 to 200,000 distinct CDR3 sequences, 30% to 35% recorded once. Samples came from axillary lymph nodes draining the breast cancer. The sample taken for sequencing was axillary lymph node tissue. The receptors were sampled from a female donor with breast cancer. Some clones in this sample may be carry-over from other donors' samples.

This clonotype was seen only a few times. This chain joins TRBV5-1 and TRBJ1-1; the D gene is possibly TRBD1 (6 bases). Germline CDR1 reads SGHRS; CDR2 reads YFSETQ. The CDR3 runs 15 residues. V gave up 6 bases and J gave up 1 base, with 16 bases separating them. The CDR3: CASTGGSTANTEAFF. In nucleotides, the CDR3 is TGCGCCAGCACCGGGGGCTCGACAGCGAACACTGAAGCTTTCTTT.

This clonotype was seen many times. J is TRBJ2-7 and V is TRBV7-6, with 12 nucleotides matching TRBD2. The CDR3 covers 14 residues. J gave up 6 bases and V 5 bases, and 5 bases lay outside the gene matches. Per germline, CDR1 SGHVS and CDR2 FNYEAQ. CDR3 region: CASSPGLAGREQYF. The CDR3 coding sequence is TGTGCCAGCAGCCCAGGACTAGCGGGACGCGAGCAGTACTTC.

As regards this clonotype: A much larger clone lies one base from this, so it may be a read error. The chain combines TRBV5-4 with TRBJ2-1; no definite D call. There are 15 residues in the CDR3. Germline lookup yields CDR1 SGHNT and CDR2 YYREEE (reference sequence). V gave up 3 bases and J gave up 1 base, with 11 bases separating them. The CDR3 sequence is CASSWIGPSYNEQFF. The CDR3 DNA sequence: TGTGCCAGCAGCTGGATAGGGCCTTCCTACAATGAGCAGTTCTTC.

This clonotype was picked up many times. V gene TRBV29-1 combines with J gene TRBJ1-3; D is uncertain. CDR1 and CDR2 (germline): SQVTM, ANQGSEA. CDR3 length: 11 residues. V was cut by 4 bases and J by 4 bases, with 5 bases left in between. CDR3 sequence (DNA): TGCAGCGTTGTGTGGGGAAACACCATATATTTT. Translated, it gives CSVVWGNTIYF.

This clonotype was counted ten times or more. The V gene is TRBV29-1, the J gene TRBJ2-2; a weak D match, TRBD2 (6 bases). With 5 bases removed from V and 3 bases from J, the gap between germline ends came to 7 bases. Germline V gene sequence: CDR1 SQVTM, CDR2 ANQGSEA. This CDR3 has 12 amino acids. The CDR3, as DNA: TGCAGCGTTAGGGACTACACCGGGGAGCTGTTTTTT. It is translated as CSVRDYTGELFF.

The rearrangement joins TRBV6-2 or TRBV6-3 to TRBJ1-2; TRBD1 matches at 11 bases. This CDR3 contains 15 residues. The trim removed 5 bases at V and 7 bases at J, leaving 9 bases unmatched. Germline values: CDR1 MNHEY, CDR2 SVGEGT. The CDR3 DNA sequence: TGTGCCAGCAGTACGGACAGGGGGCCTTCGGTTGGCTACACCTTC. Amino acids: CASSTDRGPSVGYTF.

This rearrangement joins TRBV10-3 to TRBJ2-3; either TRBD1 or TRBD2 may fit D (5 bases each). There are 15 residues in the CDR3. Trimming took 6 bases from V and 4 from J, leaving 17 bases between them. Germline V lookup: CDR1 ENHRY, CDR2 SYGVKD. In nucleotides, the CDR3 is TGTGCCATCAGCAACGGGGCGGGTCTCCCAGATACGCAGTATTTT. Its translation is CAISNGAGLPDTQYF.